These 30 T cell receptor beta chains came from one sample sequenced in a study of cytomegalovirus exposure and HLA in healthy donors. The PCR contained 60 Vbeta and 13 Jbeta primers. Produced via immunoSEQ multiplex PCR; TCRdb's table is partial and in-frame only. The data contain about 140,000 clones, roughly 80% of them seen just once; the ten biggest clones take up roughly 4%. Material for sequencing was PBMCs. These receptors originate from a woman between 40 and 50 years old in good health and CMV-seropositive.

The genes are TRBV7-3 and TRBJ1-2; 7 nucleotides agree with TRBD1. CDR1 SGHTA and CDR2 FQGTGA come from the germline V gene. The CDR3 has 16 residues. V lost 4 bases, J lost 2 bases, and 10 bases stayed unmatched. In DNA form, the CDR3 reads TGTGCCAGCAGCTCCCCTAATCAGGGGGTGAACTATGGCTACACCTTC. Protein: CASSSPNQGVNYGYTF.

The V and J genes are TRBV28 and TRBJ2-4; possible D gene TRBD1, 5 bases. V lost 5 bases to trimming and J lost 2 bases, with 10 bases between them. Germline lookup yields CDR1 MDHEN and CDR2 SYDVKM. The CDR3 is made up of 14 amino acids. Here the CDR3 DNA reads TGTGCCAGCAGTCTCTCAGGGTCCAAAAACATTCAGTACTTC. Protein sequence: CASSLSGSKNIQYF.

There are a few counts of this clone. The chain has TRBV5-6 and TRBJ1-2; TRBD1 matches 7 bases. The germline CDR1 and CDR2 sequences are SGHDT and YYEEEE. The CDR3 extends over 18 amino acids. The V and J ends lost 0 bases and 0 bases, in that order; junction bases with no gene match: 11. The CDR3: CASSLDPGQNSANYGYTF. The CDR3 DNA follows: TGTGCCAGCAGCTTGGATCCGGGACAGAACTCTGCTAACTATGGCTACACCTTC.

CDR3 region: CASSEEGLAPNEQFF. The CDR3 DNA reads TGTGCCAGCAGTGAGGAGGGACTAGCGCCAAATGAGCAGTTCTTC. The chain uses TRBV2 and TRBJ2-1; 10 bases are a match to TRBD2. CDR1 is SNHLY and CDR2 is FYNNEI in the germline V gene. With 3 bases clipped from V and 7 bases from J, the junction kept 6 bases outside the gene matches. The CDR3 extends over 15 amino acids.

This clone was found a few times. This rearrangement joins TRBV6-6 to TRBJ1-5; D is unresolved. CDR1 is MNHNY, CDR2 SVGAGI, per germline (reference sequence). The length of the CDR3 is 15 residues. Trimming took 2 bases from V and 3 from J, leaving 11 bases between them. CDR3 DNA: TGTGCCAGCAGTTACGGCCCGAACCTCAATCAGCCCCAGCATTTT. Translation gives CASSYGPNLNQPQHF.

The CDR3 sequence: CASRQGETYNSPLHF. The CDR3 region has the DNA TGCGCCAGCAGACAGGGGGAAACCTATAATTCACCCCTCCACTTT. The J gene is TRBJ1-6, the V gene TRBV5-1, with TRBD1 matching 8 bases. After removal of 5 bases from V and 2 bases from J, the junction contained 3 bases not matched to a gene. CDR1 and CDR2 (germline): SGHRS, YFSETQ. The CDR3 is 15 amino acids.

The V and J genes are TRBV10-3 and TRBJ1-6, with 8 bases fitting TRBD1. There are 15 residues in the CDR3. From germline, CDR1 is ENHRY and CDR2 SYGVKD. Trimming removed 2 bases from V and 7 bases from J; junction bases left unmatched: 4. Here the CDR3 reads CAISEGTGENSPLHF. The CDR3 DNA is TGTGCCATCAGTGAGGGGACAGGCGAGAATTCACCCCTCCACTTT.

V is TRBV6-1 and J is TRBJ2-3, with D perhaps matching TRBD2 (5 bases). This CDR3 contains 13 residues. Germline V gene lookup returns CDR1 MNHNS and CDR2 SASEGT. Trimming took 5 bases from V and 1 from J, leaving 7 bases between them. CDR3 protein: CASSMRGTDTQYF. For the CDR3, the DNA is TGTGCCAGCAGTATGAGGGGCACAGATACGCAGTATTTT.

J is TRBJ2-7 and V is TRBV7-2; 9 positions match TRBD2. Germline values: CDR1 SGHTA, CDR2 FQGNSA. The CDR3 has 14 amino acids. Trimming took 5 bases from V and 3 from J; bases not matched to a gene: 5. The CDR3 loop reads CASSEVAGVYEQYF. The CDR3 DNA reads as TGTGCCAGCAGCGAGGTAGCGGGAGTCTACGAGCAGTACTTC.

The rearrangement uses TRBV5-1 and TRBJ2-5; the D gene is possibly TRBD1 (5 bases). This CDR3 has 14 amino acids. CDR1 is SGHRS, CDR2 YFSETQ, per germline. Trimming took off 3 bases at V and 1 base at J, with 10 bases between the two ends. CDR3 in DNA: TGCGCCAGCAGCTCTTGGACACTCCAAGAGACCCAGTACTTC. Protein product: CASSSWTLQETQYF.

The chain links TRBV11-1 to TRBJ2-7, with D possibly being TRBD1 (6 bases). The CDR3 covers 13 residues. V was shortened by 4 bases and J by 3 bases, with 10 bases between the two germline ends. Germline loops: CDR1 SGHAT, CDR2 FQDESV (reference sequence). The DNA of the CDR3 is TGTGCCAGCAGCTGGAACAGGGACTACGAGCAGTACTTC. It codes for CASSWNRDYEQYF. Filled out from reference TRBV11-1 and TRBJ2-7, the complete variable domain reads EAEVAQSPRYKITEKSQAVAFWCDPISGHATLYWYRQILGQGPELLVQFQDESVVDDSQLPKDRFSAERLKGVDSTLKIQPAELGDSAMYLCASSWNRDYEQYFGPGTRLTVT.

This clone was seen only once. The rearrangement links TRBV29-1 to TRBJ2-1; D is ambiguous. The CDR3 is 12 amino acids. Trimming removed 0 bases from V and 4 bases from J, with 4 bases in between. Germline V CDR1 and CDR2: SQVTM, ANQGSEA. The CDR3: CSVEDRYNEQFF. The CDR3 bases are TGCAGCGTTGAAGATAGATACAATGAGCAGTTCTTC.

V is TRBV29-1 and J is TRBJ2-3; 10 nucleotides agree with TRBD2. V lost 2 bases to trimming and J lost 6 bases; unmatched junction nucleotides: 5. CDR3 length: 14 amino acids. Germline CDR1 is SQVTM and CDR2 is ANQGSEA. CDR3 DNA: TGCAGCGTTGAAAGGGGGACTAGCGTGGATACGCAGTATTTT. This encodes CSVERGTSVDTQYF.

This chain uses TRBV5-1 with TRBJ2-5, with TRBD2 matching over 14 bases. After removal of 4 bases from V and 5 bases from J, the junction contained 16 bases not matched to a gene. CDR1 and CDR2 (germline): SGHRS, YFSETQ. The CDR3 runs to 19 residues. CDR3: CASSPRPGLAGEGLETQYF. Written as DNA, the CDR3 is TGCGCCAGCAGCCCTCGACCGGGACTAGCGGGAGAGGGATTGGAGACCCAGTACTTC.

J is TRBJ1-2 and V is TRBV7-6, with TRBD1 matching 12 bases. V gave up 5 bases and J gave up 4 bases; unmatched junction bases: 8. The germline V gene has CDR1 SGHVS and CDR2 FNYEAQ. This CDR3 contains 16 residues. This CDR3 reads CASSPEVGQGAYGYTF. CDR3 nucleotide sequence: TGTGCCAGCAGCCCCGAGGTGGGACAGGGGGCCTATGGCTACACCTTC. The complete variable domain, with remaining parts taken from reference TRBV7-6 and TRBJ1-2, reads GAGVSQSPRYKVTKRGQDVALRCDPISGHVSLYWYRQALGQGPEFLTYFNYEAQQDKSGLPNDRFSAERPEGSISTLTIQRTEQRDSAMYRCASSPEVGQGAYGYTFGSGTRLTVV.

This clone was counted once. The CDR3 loop is CASSFRDNYSNQPQHF. In nucleotides, the CDR3 is TGTGCCAGTAGTTTCCGGGACAACTATAGCAATCAGCCCCAGCATTTT. V and J are TRBV19 and TRBJ1-5; perhaps TRBD1 as D (6 bases). The CDR3 is 16 amino acids. The V end was cut by 5 bases, the J end by 0 bases, with 14 bases between. Germline CDR1 LNHDA, CDR2 SQIVND (reference sequence).

V gene TRBV6-1 combines with J gene TRBJ2-7; D is possibly TRBD2 (7 bases). Per the germline V gene, CDR1 is MNHNS and CDR2 is SASEGT. Trimming left V 2 bases short and J 4 bases short, with 15 bases between. The CDR3 totals 15 residues. CDR3: CASSESGGGLYEQYF. As DNA, the CDR3 is TGTGCCAGCAGTGAATCTGGGGGGGGCTTATACGAGCAGTACTTC.

This chain joins TRBV5-1 and TRBJ1-2; 7 positions agree with TRBD1. Trimming took 4 bases from V and 4 from J; bases not matched to a gene: 7. Per germline, CDR1 SGHRS and CDR2 YFSETQ. The length of the CDR3 is 14 residues. Here the CDR3 DNA reads TGCGCCAGCAGCCCAGGGGACAGAGTCTATGGCTACACCTTC. Translating it yields CASSPGDRVYGYTF.

The genes are TRBV27 and TRBJ2-7, with 8 bases fitting TRBD1. CDR1 MNHEY and CDR2 SMNVEV come from the germline V gene (reference sequence). This CDR3 region has 15 residues. V dropped 4 bases and J dropped 3; count of bases not matched to a gene: 8. CDR3 nucleotides: TGTGCCAGCAGTTCGTCGGACAGGGTCGGCTACGAGCAGTACTTC. Amino acid sequence: CASSSSDRVGYEQYF.

There are a few counts of this clone. V and J are TRBV27 and TRBJ1-1; D not certain. Germline CDR1 is MNHEY and CDR2 is SMNVEV (reference sequence). V dropped 0 bases and J dropped 1 base, with 9 bases sitting between them. This CDR3 has 15 residues. CDR3 sequence (DNA): TGTGCCAGCAGTTTATCCGTCGGCGGGAACACTGAAGCTTTCTTT. The encoded protein is CASSLSVGGNTEAFF.

The J gene is TRBJ2-3, the V gene TRBV9; 9 positions match TRBD2. Germline-derived CDR1 and CDR2 are SGDLS and YYNGEE. With 4 bases clipped from V and 1 base from J, the junction kept 7 bases outside the gene matches. The CDR3 runs 16 residues. Here the CDR3 reads CASSPRAGGGTDTQYF. The CDR3 bases are TGTGCCAGCAGCCCCCGAGCGGGAGGCGGCACAGATACGCAGTATTTT.

V usage is TRBV6-6 and J usage is TRBJ2-5; possible D gene TRBD2, 5 bases. The J call may be mistaken, given a closer DNA end match to TRBJ2-7. The CDR3 covers 12 residues. The V gene's germline CDR1 is MNHNY and CDR2 SVGAGI (reference sequence). The CDR3 bases are TGTGCCAGCAGGAGGACTGGATACGAGCAGTACTTC. It specifies CASRRTGYEQYF.

The chain uses TRBV5-1 and TRBJ1-2; no reliable D call. The CDR3 is made up of 13 amino acids. The V end lost 4 bases, the J end lost 4 bases, and 11 bases lay between the germline ends. The germline CDR1 and CDR2 sequences are SGHRS and YFSETQ. The CDR3: CASSLAESYGYTF. CDR3 sequence (DNA): TGCGCCAGCAGCCTGGCAGAATCCTATGGCTACACCTTC.

This chain links TRBV7-9 with TRBJ1-1, with D maybe TRBD1 (6 bases). The CDR3 is 13 amino acids. Germline V gene sequence: CDR1 SEHNR, CDR2 FQNEAQ (reference sequence). V was shortened by 11 bases and J by 2 bases, with 15 bases between the two germline ends. CDR3 coding DNA: TGTGCCGGGATGGCGACAGGAAACACTGAAGCTTTCTTT. It codes for CAGMATGNTEAFF.

The chain recombines TRBV28 with TRBJ1-1; D gene unclear. V gave up 6 bases and J gave up 1 base, with 15 bases separating them. Germline-derived CDR1 and CDR2 are MDHEN and SYDVKM. This CDR3 comprises 15 residues. The CDR3 loop is CASRGSGLGNTEAFF. In DNA form, the CDR3 reads TGTGCCAGCAGAGGATCAGGTTTGGGGAACACTGAAGCTTTCTTT.

The V gene is TRBV5-1, the J gene TRBJ1-1; D ambiguous. The CDR3 contains 13 residues. V lost 2 bases to trimming and J lost 3 bases, with 8 bases between them. Germline assignment: CDR1 SGHRS and CDR2 YFSETQ. This chain's CDR3 is CASSLRSYTEAFF. The DNA for the CDR3 is TGCGCCAGCAGCTTAAGGAGTTACACTGAAGCTTTCTTT.

The chain links TRBV28 to TRBJ2-7; TRBD1 aligns across 9 bases. This CDR3 region has 17 residues. Germline CDR1 MDHEN, CDR2 SYDVKM. The V and J ends lost 3 bases and 1 base, in that order; junction bases with no gene match: 10. CDR3 residues: CASSFDRGRTKSYEQYF. CDR3 nucleotides: TGTGCCAGCAGTTTTGACAGGGGGAGGACGAAATCCTACGAGCAGTACTTC.

The V gene is TRBV15, the J gene TRBJ1-2, with D uncertain. CDR1 and CDR2 from the germline V gene are LNHNV and YYDKDF (reference sequence). The CDR3 has 14 residues. The germline V and J ends were trimmed by 2 bases and 4 bases, with 11 bases remaining between them. CDR3 sequence (DNA): TGTGCCACCAGCAGACCCCCGCCCAGCTATGGCTACACCTTC. Amino acids: CATSRPPPSYGYTF.

This clone was detected only a few times. For the CDR3, the DNA is TGTGCCAGCCTTCACAGGGTGGATGAAAAACTGTTTTTT. It yields the protein CASLHRVDEKLFF. The V gene is TRBV28, the J gene TRBJ1-4, with TRBD1 as a possible D gene (6 bases). CDR1 and CDR2 (germline): MDHEN, SYDVKM. There are 13 residues in the CDR3. Trimming shortened V by 8 bases and J by 6 bases, and 13 bases separated the two germline ends.

The rearrangement uses TRBV30 and TRBJ2-3; 12 bases align to TRBD2. Per germline, CDR1 GTSNPN and CDR2 SVGIG (reference sequence). This CDR3 has 16 amino acids. The junction had 3 bases not matched to a gene; V was cut back by 0 bases and J by 2 bases. The DNA for the CDR3 is TGTGCCTGGAGTGTTTGGACTAGCGGGAACACAGATACGCAGTATTTT. Protein: CAWSVWTSGNTDTQYF.